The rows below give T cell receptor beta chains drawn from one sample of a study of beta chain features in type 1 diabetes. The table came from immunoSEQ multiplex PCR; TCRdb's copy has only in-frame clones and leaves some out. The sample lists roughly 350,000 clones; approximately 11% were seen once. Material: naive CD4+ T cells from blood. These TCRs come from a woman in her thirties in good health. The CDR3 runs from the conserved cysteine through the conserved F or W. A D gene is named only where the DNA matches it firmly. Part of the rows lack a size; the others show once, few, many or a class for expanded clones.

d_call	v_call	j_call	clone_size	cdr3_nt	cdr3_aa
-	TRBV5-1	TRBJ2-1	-	TGCGCCAGCAGCTTTACGGGGAGCTCCTACAATGAGCAGTTCTTC	CASSFTGSSYNEQFF
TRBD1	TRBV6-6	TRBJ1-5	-	TGTGCCAGCAGTGACGGACAGGTCCAGCCCCAGCATTTT	CASSDGQVQPQHF
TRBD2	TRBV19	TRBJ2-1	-	TGTGCCAGTAGTATTAGACTAGCGGGACACAATGAGCAGTTCTTC	CASSIRLAGHNEQFF
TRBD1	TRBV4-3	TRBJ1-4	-	TGCGCCAGCAGCCTACAGGGGGGGGAAAAACTGTTTTTT	CASSLQGGEKLFF
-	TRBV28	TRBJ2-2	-	TGTGCCAGCAGTCCGAATCGCGGGAAGGGCGGGGAGCTGTTTTTT	CASSPNRGKGGELFF
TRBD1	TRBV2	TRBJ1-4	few	TGTGCCAGCAGTGAGGAGACAGGGGGCCAAAAACTGTTTTTT	CASSEETGGQKLFF
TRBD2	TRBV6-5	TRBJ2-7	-	TGTGCCAGCAGTCTGAGGACTAGCAGCTACGAGCAGTACTTC	CASSLRTSSYEQYF
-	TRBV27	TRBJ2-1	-	TGTGCCAGCAGTTTAAGATTGCGTAAGGAGTACAATGAGCAGTTCTTC	CASSLRLRKEYNEQFF
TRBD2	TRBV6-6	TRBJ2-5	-	TGTGCCAGCAGTTACTCTGTGGAAACGGGAGGGGAGACCCAGTACTTC	CASSYSVETGGETQYF
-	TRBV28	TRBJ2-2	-	TGTGCCAGCAGCTTCCTGGCGGGGTACACCGGGGAGCTGTTTTTT	CASSFLAGYTGELFF
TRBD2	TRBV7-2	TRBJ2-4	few	TGTGCCAGCAGTTCCGTCAGCTGGGGGGGAGAAAACATTCAGTACTTC	CASSSVSWGGENIQYF
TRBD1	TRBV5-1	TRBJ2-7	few	TGCGCCAGCAGCCAAGTCGGGACAGTAAAAACCTACGAGCAGTACTTC	CASSQVGTVKTYEQYF
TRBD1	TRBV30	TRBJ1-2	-	TGTGCCTGGGAGGACAGGAACTTGTATGGCTACACCTTC	CAWEDRNLYGYTF
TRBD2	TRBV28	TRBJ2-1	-	TGTGCCAGCAGCTCCGGACTAGCGGGAGGCAATGAGCAGTTCTTC	CASSSGLAGGNEQFF
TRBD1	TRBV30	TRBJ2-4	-	TGTGCCTGGACCGAAATGACAGGGGAAAACATTCAGTACTTC	CAWTEMTGENIQYF
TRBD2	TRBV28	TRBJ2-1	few	TGTGCCAGCAGTTCATTAGCGGGAGGGCCGGAAGAGCAGTTCTTC	CASSSLAGGPEEQFF
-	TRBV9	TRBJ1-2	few	TGTGCCAGCAGCGTAGCCGGGGGTAGTGGCTATGGCTACACCTTC	CASSVAGGSGYGYTF
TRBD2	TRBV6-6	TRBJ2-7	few	TGTGCCAGCAGTTCTAGCGGGAGCTCCTACGAGCAGTACTTC	CASSSSGSSYEQYF
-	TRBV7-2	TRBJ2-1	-	TGTGCCAGCAGCTTAGACAGCTCCTACAATGAGCAGTTCTTC	CASSLDSSYNEQFF
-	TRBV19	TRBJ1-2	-	TGTGCCAGTAGTGCTCCCAGTAACTATGGCTACACCTTC	CASSAPSNYGYTF
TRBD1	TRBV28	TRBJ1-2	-	TGTGCCAGCAGGGGGTACAGGGGGAACTATGGCTACACCTTC	CASRGYRGNYGYTF
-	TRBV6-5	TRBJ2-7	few	TGTGCCAGCAGTTACGTGCTAGCATCCGACGAGCAGTACTTC	CASSYVLASDEQYF
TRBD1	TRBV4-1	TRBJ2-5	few	TGCGCCAGCAGCCGGACATTACAGGGGGCCGGAGAGACCCAGTACTTC	CASSRTLQGAGETQYF
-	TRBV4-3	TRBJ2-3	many	TGCGCCAGCAGCCAAGATCTGGACACTAGCACAGATACGCAGTATTTT	CASSQDLDTSTDTQYF
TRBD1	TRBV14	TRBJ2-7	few	TGTGCCAGCAGCCGGGGACAGGGGGCCTCCTACGAGCAGTACTTC	CASSRGQGASYEQYF
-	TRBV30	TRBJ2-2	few	TGTGCCCGGACAGCGAACACCGGGGAGCTGTTTTTT	CARTANTGELFF
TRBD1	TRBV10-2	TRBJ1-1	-	TGCGCCAACGGGAGGGGGCGGTTAGACACTGAAGCTTTCTTT	CANGRGRLDTEAFF
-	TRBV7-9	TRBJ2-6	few	TGTGCCAGCAGCTCGCAGTGGGACACGATCTCTGGGGCCAACGTCCTGACTTTC	CASSSQWDTISGANVLTF